This TCR beta chain was recovered during a study of patients and donors after allogeneic stem cell transplantation. One entry per CDR3 protein results from TCRdb running MiXCR on the RT-PCR reads. Of over 400,000 distinct CDR3 sequences listed, about a sixth are singletons. Germline CDR1 SGHAT, CDR2 FQNNGV. CDR3 length: 13 residues. The V end lost 5 bases, the J end lost 9 bases, and 14 bases lay between the germline ends. This clonotype was counted a single time. The chain combines TRBV11-2 with TRBJ2-1, with D unresolved. The clonotype originates from a human donor who was either an allogeneic HSCT recipient or a stem cell or donor lymphocyte infusion donor (not recorded which). It is not recorded whose cells these are; they may come from a transplant donor. The sample consisted of blood, either unsorted or a sorted T cell fraction (not recorded which). The CDR3 nucleotides are TGTGCCAGCAGCGCCCAAGCTACCACTGAGCAGTTCTTC. This gives the protein CASSAQATTEQFF.